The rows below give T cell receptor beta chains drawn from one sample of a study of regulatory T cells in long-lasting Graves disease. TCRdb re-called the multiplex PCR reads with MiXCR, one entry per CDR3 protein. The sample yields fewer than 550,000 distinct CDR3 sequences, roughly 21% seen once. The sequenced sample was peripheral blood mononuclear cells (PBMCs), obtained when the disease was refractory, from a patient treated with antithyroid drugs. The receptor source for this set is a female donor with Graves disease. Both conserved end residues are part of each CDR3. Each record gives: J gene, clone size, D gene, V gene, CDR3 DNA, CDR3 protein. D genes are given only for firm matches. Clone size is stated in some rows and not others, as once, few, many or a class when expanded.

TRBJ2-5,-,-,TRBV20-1,TGCAGTGCTGACAGACAGGCTACTCGCGGGGAGACCCAGTACTTC,CSADRQATRGETQYF
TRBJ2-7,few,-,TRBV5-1,TGCGCCAGCAGCTTGCCCACTCTGTACGAGCAGTACTTC,CASSLPTLYEQYF
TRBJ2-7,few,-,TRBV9,TGTGCCAGCAGCGTAGCAGGGGCTCCGGCGTCCTACGAGCAGTACTTC,CASSVAGAPASYEQYF
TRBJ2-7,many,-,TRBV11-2,TGTGCCAGCAGCTCGCTCCGGGATGCTTACGAGCAGTACTTC,CASSSLRDAYEQYF
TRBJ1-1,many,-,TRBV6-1,TGTGCCAGCAGTGAAGGGGGTCTCACTGAAGCTTTCTTT,CASSEGGLTEAFF
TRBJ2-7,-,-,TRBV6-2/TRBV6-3,TGTGCCAGCAGTCCGTCACCGGGTCCCCTCCCTTACGAGCAGTACTTC,CASSPSPGPLPYEQYF
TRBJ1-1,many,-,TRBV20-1,TGCAGTGCTAGGGACCCCGGGTTGAACACTGAAGCTTTCTTT,CSARDPGLNTEAFF
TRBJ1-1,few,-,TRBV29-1,TGCAGCGTCGAAGGAGCCCTGGCTGAAGCTTTCTTT,CSVEGALAEAFF
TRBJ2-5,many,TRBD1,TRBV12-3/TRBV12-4,TGTGCCAGCAGTCTCGGGACAGGGGGCGAAGAGACCCAGTACTTC,CASSLGTGGEETQYF
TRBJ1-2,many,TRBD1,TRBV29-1,TGCAGCGTTGCGCTACAGGGGAACTATGGCTACACCTTC,CSVALQGNYGYTF
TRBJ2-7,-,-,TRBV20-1,TGCAGTGCTAATCGGAGGGACAAACTCGAGCAGTACTTC,CSANRRDKLEQYF
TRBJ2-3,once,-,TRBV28,TGTGCCAGCAACTACGAGGGCACAGATACGCAGTATTTT,CASNYEGTDTQYF
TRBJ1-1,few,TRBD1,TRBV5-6,TGTGCCAGCCAGGAAGAAGGGACAGGGGGCTTCTCGGGCACTGAAGCTTTCTTT,CASQEEGTGGFSGTEAFF
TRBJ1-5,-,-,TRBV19,TGTGCCAGTAGTATTATGGGAGGTGTTAATCAGCCCCAGCATTTT,CASSIMGGVNQPQHF